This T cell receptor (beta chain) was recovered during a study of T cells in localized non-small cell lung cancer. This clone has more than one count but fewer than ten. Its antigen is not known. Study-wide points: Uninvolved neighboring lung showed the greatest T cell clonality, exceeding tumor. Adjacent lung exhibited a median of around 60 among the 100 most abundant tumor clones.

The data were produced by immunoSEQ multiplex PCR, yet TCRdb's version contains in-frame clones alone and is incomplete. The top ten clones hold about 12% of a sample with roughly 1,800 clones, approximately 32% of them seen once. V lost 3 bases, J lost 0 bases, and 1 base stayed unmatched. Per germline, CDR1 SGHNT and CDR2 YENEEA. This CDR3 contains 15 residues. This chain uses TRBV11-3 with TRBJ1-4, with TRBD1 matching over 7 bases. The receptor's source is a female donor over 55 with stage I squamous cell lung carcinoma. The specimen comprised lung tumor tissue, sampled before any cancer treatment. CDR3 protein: CASSFDRATNEKLFF. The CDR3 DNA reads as TGTGCCAGCAGCTTCGACAGGGCAACTAATGAAAAACTGTTTTTT.